The 22 T cell receptor beta chains below all came from one sample that was sequenced in a study of human T cells and chemical hapten exposure. TCRdb called the RACE reads again in MiXCR, with one record for every CDR3 protein. The data show about 120,000 distinct CDR3 sequences, with 12% seen just once and approximately 1.4% held by the top ten. Indicated time point: patch test 1, 2 weeks after DPC sensitization. Regarding treatment: therapeutic diphenylcyclopropenone sensitization with weekly scalp DPC. Here the sequenced sample was whole blood, taken in connection with sensitization to the hapten diphenylcyclopropenone (DPC). The source is a woman aged 45-60 years with alopecia areata. Some clones in this sample may be carry-over from other donors' samples.

The chain uses TRBV29-1 and TRBJ2-5; D is possibly TRBD2 (6 bases). Germline CDR1 and CDR2: SQVTM and ANQGSEA. The CDR3 loop spans 13 amino acids. The V gene lost 7 bases and the J gene lost 0 bases, with 12 bases spanning the gap. The CDR3 coding sequence is TGCAGCGCAGGAGGGCGGGACCAAGAGACCCAGTACTTC. Translated: CSAGGRDQETQYF. The full variable domain, its missing parts supplied by reference TRBV29-1 and TRBJ2-5, is SAVISQKPSRDICQRGTSLTIQCQVDSQVTMMFWYRQQPGQSLTLIATANQGSEATYESGFVIDKFPISRPNLTFSTLTVSNMSPEDSSIYLCSAGGRDQETQYFGPGTRLLVL.

The rearrangement links TRBV18 to TRBJ1-1, with no clear D. The CDR3 is made up of 14 amino acids. Trimming stripped 2 bases from V and 0 bases from J, with 7 bases between. Germline V CDR1 and CDR2: KGHSH, LQKENI. CDR3 in amino acids: CASSPAGLNTEAFF. As DNA, the CDR3 is TGTGCCAGCTCACCAGCTGGGTTGAACACTGAAGCTTTCTTT.

This clonotype was recorded at least ten times. This chain's CDR3 is CASSSSGPYGYTF. Here the CDR3 DNA reads TGTGCCAGCAGCTCCAGCGGCCCCTATGGCTACACCTTC. The rearrangement uses TRBV5-4 and TRBJ1-2; D gene uncertain. The CDR3 contains 13 residues. The germline V and J ends were trimmed by 3 bases and 4 bases, with 10 bases remaining between them. The germline V gene has CDR1 SGHNT and CDR2 YYREEE (reference sequence).

The chain recombines TRBV28 with TRBJ2-1, with D possibly called TRBD1 or TRBD2 (5 bases each). CDR1 and CDR2 (germline): MDHEN, SYDVKM. V dropped 2 bases and J dropped 12 bases, with 14 bases sitting between them. The CDR3 extends over 13 amino acids. CDR3 DNA sequence: TGTGCCAGCAGTTTAGGGGGAACACCCTTGCAGTTCTTC. It codes for CASSLGGTPLQFF.

This clonotype showed up many times. This sequence joins TRBV10-3 and TRBJ2-7; TRBD2 matches at 9 bases. V trimming: 0 bases; J trimming: 2 bases; junction bases outside the gene matches: 2. CDR3 length equals 15 residues. Germline V gene sequence: CDR1 ENHRY, CDR2 SYGVKD. The CDR3 nucleotides read TGTGCCATCAGTGAGTCCTCTAGCGGGGCCTACGAGCAGTACTTC. Its translation: CAISESSSGAYEQYF.

This clonotype was counted only a few times. This sequence joins TRBV5-1 and TRBJ2-7; D remains unclear. The V gene's germline CDR1 is SGHRS and CDR2 YFSETQ. Trimming stripped 1 base from V and 2 bases from J, with 7 bases between. The CDR3 consists of 13 residues. The CDR3 DNA sequence: TGCGCCAGCAGCTTGCTCGCGGCCTACGAGCAGTACTTC. This codes for CASSLLAAYEQYF.

This clonotype was recorded at least ten times. V usage is TRBV5-4 and J usage is TRBJ2-7, with D possibly TRBD1 on 5 matching bases. CDR3 length equals 15 residues. V was trimmed by 4 bases and J by 3 bases, leaving 17 bases between them. Germline V gives CDR1 SGHNT, CDR2 YYREEE (reference sequence). Written as DNA, the CDR3 is TGTGCCAGCAGCGGCAGGGCGGAATCTAGCTACGAGCAGTACTTC. Translated: CASSGRAESSYEQYF.

This clonotype showed up many times. The chain has TRBV3-1 and TRBJ2-7; D is undetermined. The V gene's germline CDR1 is LGHDT and CDR2 YNNKEL (reference sequence). The CDR3 spans 15 residues. V lost 0 bases to trimming and J lost 2 bases, with 11 bases between them. CDR3 sequence reads: CASSQDRRTAYEQYF. CDR3 sequence (DNA): TGTGCCAGCAGCCAAGATCGGAGAACAGCCTACGAGCAGTACTTC.

The table lists this clonotype with many counts. V gene TRBV29-1 combines with J gene TRBJ2-3; tentative D call: TRBD2 (6 bases). The germline gives CDR1 SQVTM, CDR2 ANQGSEA. CDR3 size: 14 residues. The V end was cut by 6 bases, the J end by 0 bases, with 13 bases between. The CDR3 nucleotides are TGCAGCGTGGCGGGACTTTCTAGCACAGATACGCAGTATTTT. Protein sequence: CSVAGLSSTDTQYF.

The rearrangement joins TRBV29-1 to TRBJ2-1; 11 bases agree with TRBD2. CDR1 is SQVTM, CDR2 ANQGSEA, per germline. The J segment lost 8 bases and the V segment lost 3 bases, leaving 9 bases of the junction unmatched. This CDR3 has 15 amino acids. In nucleotides, the CDR3 is TGCAGCGTTGAGTTTGGTAGCGGGAGGGTCGATGAGCAGTTCTTC. It codes for CSVEFGSGRVDEQFF.

This clonotype was observed many times. The J gene is TRBJ1-6, the V gene TRBV5-5; 8 positions match TRBD1. Germline V CDR1 and CDR2: SGHKS, YYEKEE (reference sequence). There are 14 residues in the CDR3. V lost 4 bases to trimming and J lost 10 bases; unmatched junction nucleotides: 7. The CDR3 nucleotides read TGTGCCAGCAGCCCCACAGGGGGGCGGTCACCCCTCCACTTT. Translation: CASSPTGGRSPLHF.

In this sample, this clonotype turned up many times. The chain carries TRBV21-1 and TRBJ1-1; no check of the table's D call, TRBD1, against the DNA was made. TRBV21-1 is shown as a pseudogene. This CDR3 has 16 residues. DNA of the CDR3: TGTGCCAGCAGCAAAGCTGGGAGGGGCGCTTGGACTGAAGCTTTCTTT. Translating gives CASSKAGRGAWTEAFF.

There are many counts of this clonotype. The V call is TRBV6-4, the J call TRBJ1-1, with 7 bases aligning to TRBD1. Looked up from germline, CDR1 is MRHNA and CDR2 is SNTAGT. This CDR3 spans 15 amino acids. J gave up 1 base and V 8 bases, and 10 bases lay outside the gene matches. Written as DNA, the CDR3 is TGTGCCAGCCCTAACAGGGGTGTGGGGAACACTGAAGCTTTCTTT. Its translation is CASPNRGVGNTEAFF.

The chain couples TRBV19 to TRBJ2-1; 8 bases fit TRBD1. J was trimmed by 4 bases and V by 6 bases; bases with no gene match: 5. This CDR3 spans 14 amino acids. CDR1 is LNHDA and CDR2 is SQIVND in the germline V gene (reference sequence). Written as DNA, the CDR3 is TGTGCCAGTAGCCTCCGGGACAGGTACAATGAGCAGTTCTTC. Protein product: CASSLRDRYNEQFF.

This rearrangement joins TRBV6-5 to TRBJ2-1, with D possibly TRBD1 on 5 matching bases. Germline CDR1 is MNHEY and CDR2 is SVGAGI. Deletions cut 0 bases from V and 5 bases from J, with 11 bases between. This CDR3 contains 15 residues. CDR3 sequence (DNA): TGTGCCAGCAGTTACTCGCGACCAGGGCACAATGAGCAGTTCTTC. This sequence encodes CASSYSRPGHNEQFF.

The rearrangement links TRBV2 to TRBJ1-2; 7 nucleotides match TRBD1. CDR1 SNHLY and CDR2 FYNNEI come from the germline V gene. The length of the CDR3 is 12 residues. V was clipped by 6 bases and J by 4 bases; unmatched bases: 2. In nucleotides, the CDR3 is TGTGCCAGCAGACAGGGGTCCTATGGCTACACCTTC. As protein: CASRQGSYGYTF.

This chain joins TRBV28 and TRBJ1-5, with no clear D. Germline assignment: CDR1 MDHEN and CDR2 SYDVKM. V gave up 3 bases and J gave up 8 bases, with 14 bases separating them. The CDR3 is made up of 14 amino acids. In DNA form, the CDR3 reads TGTGCCAGCAGTTTCGGAGGCCCGCGGGAGCCCCAGCATTTT. Its protein is CASSFGGPREPQHF. Filled out from reference TRBV28 and TRBJ1-5, the complete variable domain reads DVKVTQSSRYLVKRTGEKVFLECVQDMDHENMFWYRQDPGLGLRLIYFSYDVKMKEKGDIPEGYSVSREKKERFSLILESASTNQTSMYLCASSFGGPREPQHFGDGTRLSIL.

This clonotype was observed many times. The chain combines TRBV5-5 with TRBJ2-3; 8 nucleotides line up with TRBD2. Germline CDR1 and CDR2: SGHKS and YYEKEE (reference sequence). Trimming took 2 bases from V and 1 from J; bases not matched to a gene: 3. The CDR3 is 15 amino acids. The CDR3 is CASSFDGRGTDTQYF. Here the CDR3 DNA reads TGTGCCAGCAGCTTCGACGGGAGGGGCACAGATACGCAGTATTTT.

This clonotype was counted at least ten times. The chain uses TRBV25-1 and TRBJ2-1; 9 nucleotides align to TRBD2. The junction had 3 bases not matched to a gene; V was cut back by 8 bases and J by 7 bases. The CDR3 consists of 12 residues. In germline, CDR1 is MGHDK, CDR2 SYGVNS. CDR3 bases: TGTGCCAGCCCGCGGGGGGGGAATGAGCAGTTCTTC. Protein sequence: CASPRGGNEQFF.

This clonotype was detected only a few times. The chain employs TRBV7-9 and TRBJ2-7; 13 bases map to TRBD2. Trimming took 9 bases from V and 2 from J; bases not matched to a gene: 1. The CDR3 runs 13 residues. Germline V gene lookup returns CDR1 SEHNR and CDR2 FQNEAQ (reference sequence). The CDR3 loop reads CASGTSGAYEQYF. CDR3 bases: TGTGCCAGTGGGACTAGCGGGGCCTACGAGCAGTACTTC.

This chain links TRBV20-1 with TRBJ2-7; D uncertain. This CDR3 region has 12 residues. The germline V gene encodes CDR1 DFQATT and CDR2 SNEGSKA (reference sequence). V lost 2 bases to trimming and J lost 3 bases, with 8 bases between them. This chain's CDR3 is CSARSDNYEQYF. CDR3 bases: TGCAGTGCTAGATCAGACAACTACGAGCAGTACTTC.

The V and J genes are TRBV18 and TRBJ1-6, with a weak D call TRBD1 (6 bases). The V end lost 4 bases, the J end lost 7 bases, and 17 bases lay between the germline ends. CDR1 is KGHSH, CDR2 LQKENI, per germline. The CDR3 totals 16 residues. The CDR3 DNA sequence: TGTGCCAGCTCACTCACGTCACAGGGCTTGAATTCACCCCTCCACTTT. It yields the protein CASSLTSQGLNSPLHF.